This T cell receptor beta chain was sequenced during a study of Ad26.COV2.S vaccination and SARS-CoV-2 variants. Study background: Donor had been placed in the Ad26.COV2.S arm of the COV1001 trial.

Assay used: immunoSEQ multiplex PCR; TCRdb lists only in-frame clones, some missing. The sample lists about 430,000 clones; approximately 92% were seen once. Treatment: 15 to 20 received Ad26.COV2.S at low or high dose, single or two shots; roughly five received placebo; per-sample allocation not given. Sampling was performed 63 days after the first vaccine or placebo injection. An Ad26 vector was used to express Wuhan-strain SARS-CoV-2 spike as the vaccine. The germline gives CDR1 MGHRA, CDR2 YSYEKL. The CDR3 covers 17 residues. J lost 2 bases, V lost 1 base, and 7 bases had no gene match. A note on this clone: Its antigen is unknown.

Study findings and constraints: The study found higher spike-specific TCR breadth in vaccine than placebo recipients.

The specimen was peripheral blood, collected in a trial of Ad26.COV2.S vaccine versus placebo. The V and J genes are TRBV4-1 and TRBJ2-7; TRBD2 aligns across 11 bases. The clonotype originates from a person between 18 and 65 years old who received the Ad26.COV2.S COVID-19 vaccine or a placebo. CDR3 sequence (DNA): TGCGCCAGCAGCCAAGGCGGGCTAGCGGGAGGCCCCTACGAGCAGTACTTC. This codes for CASSQGGLAGGPYEQYF.